This T cell receptor (beta chain) was found in a study of blood T cell repertoires in COVID-19. Repertoires were generated with immunoSEQ multiplex PCR, while TCRdb's copy carries only in-frame clones and drops some. The data hold about 130,000 clones, with under 85% observed a single time. This TCR was sampled from a man aged 25-40 years who had recovered from COVID-19. Specimen: PBMCs or T cells enriched from blood (not recorded which).

In DNA form, the CDR3 reads TGTGCCAGCAGCTTAGACTTAGCGGGGAACACAGATACGCAGTATTTT. Encoded protein: CASSLDLAGNTDTQYF. The chain employs TRBV7-9 and TRBJ2-3, with 8 bases lining up with TRBD2. Germline CDR1 reads SEHNR; CDR2 reads FQNEAQ (reference sequence). CDR3 length: 16 residues. Unmatched junction bases numbered 5, after V lost 1 base and J lost 2 bases.